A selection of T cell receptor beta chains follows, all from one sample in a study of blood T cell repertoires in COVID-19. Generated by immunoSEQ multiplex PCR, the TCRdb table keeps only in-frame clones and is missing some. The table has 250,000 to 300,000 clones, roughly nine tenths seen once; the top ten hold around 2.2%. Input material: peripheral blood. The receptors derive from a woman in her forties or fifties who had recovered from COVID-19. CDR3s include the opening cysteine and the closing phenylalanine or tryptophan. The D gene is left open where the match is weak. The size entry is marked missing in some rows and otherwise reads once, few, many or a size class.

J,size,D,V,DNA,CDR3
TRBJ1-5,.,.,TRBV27,TGTGCCAGCAGTGGGGACTTCGGCAATCAGCCCCAGCATTTT,CASSGDFGNQPQHF
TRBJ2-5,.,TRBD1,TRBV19,TGTGCCAGTAGTACCGCAGGGGCCTGGGACAGGGCTGAAGGGGAGACCCAGTACTTC,CASSTAGAWDRAEGETQYF
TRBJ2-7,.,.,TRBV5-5,TGTGCCAGCAGGTTCCACCCGTCCGGGGCCTACGAGCAGTACTTC,CASRFHPSGAYEQYF
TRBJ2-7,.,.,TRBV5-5,TGTGCCAGCAGCTCCGGACTTGGGTCCTACGAGCAGTACTTC,CASSSGLGSYEQYF
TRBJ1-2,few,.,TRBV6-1,TGTGCCAGCAGTGAATCGGGGGGCCGCGGCTACACCTTC,CASSESGGRGYTF
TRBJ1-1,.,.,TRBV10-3,TGTGCCACCAGCGAGGGAGGGATCACTGAAGCTTTCTTT,CATSEGGITEAFF
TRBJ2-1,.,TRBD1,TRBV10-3,TGTGCCACCACGACAGGGGACTACAATGAGCAGTTCTTC,CATTTGDYNEQFF
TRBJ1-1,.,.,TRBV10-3,TGTGCCATCAGATCCACACAGGGTTCGACTGAAGCTTTCTTT,CAIRSTQGSTEAFF
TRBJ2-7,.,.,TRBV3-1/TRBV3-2,TGTGCCAGCAGCCTTCGACAGGGACTCCCTTACGAGCAGTACTTC,CASSLRQGLPYEQYF
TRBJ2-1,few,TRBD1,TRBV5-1,TGCGCCAGCAGCCCCCGGGACAGCTCCTACAATGAGCAGTTCTTC,CASSPRDSSYNEQFF
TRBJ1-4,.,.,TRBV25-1,TGTGCCAGCAGTGGGGGAGTTGCTAATGAAAAACTGTTTTTT,CASSGGVANEKLFF
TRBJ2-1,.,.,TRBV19,TGTGCCAGTAGTCCCCGGGGTTACAATGAGCAGTTCTTC,CASSPRGYNEQFF
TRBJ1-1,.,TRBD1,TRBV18,TGTGCCAGCTCACCCGGGGGACAGGGCATGGCTTTCTTT,CASSPGGQGMAFF
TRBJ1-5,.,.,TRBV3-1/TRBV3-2,TGTGCCAGCAGCCAAGGCGGTAGCAATCAGCCCCAGCATTTT,CASSQGGSNQPQHF
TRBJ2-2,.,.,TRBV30,TGTGCCTGGACCCTTCGCCCGGGACAAGCACACTCCGGGGAGCTGTTTTTT,CAWTLRPGQAHSGELFF
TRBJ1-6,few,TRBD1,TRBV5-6,TGTGCCAGCAGCTCCCCCTTGCGCGGGGACAGTTCACCCCTCCACTTT,CASSSPLRGDSSPLHF
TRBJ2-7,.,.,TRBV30,TGTGCCTGGAGTGTACGGGGCGGGAAAGAGCAGTACTTC,CAWSVRGGKEQYF
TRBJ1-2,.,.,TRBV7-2,TGTGCCAGCAGCTTAGTGAAGGGGCTCGGTGGCTACACCTTC,CASSLVKGLGGYTF
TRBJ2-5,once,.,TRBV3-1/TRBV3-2,TGTGCCAGCAGCCAAGTTTCCCTAGGACAAGAGACCCAGTACTTC,CASSQVSLGQETQYF
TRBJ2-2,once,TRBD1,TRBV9,TGTGCCAGCCAGAGGACAGGGAACACCGGGGAGCTGTTTTTT,CASQRTGNTGELFF
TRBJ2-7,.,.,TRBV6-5,TGTGCCAGCAGATCTTTTCCGCGATCCTACGAGCAGTACTTC,CASRSFPRSYEQYF
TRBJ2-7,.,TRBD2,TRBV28,TGTGCCAGCAGTACTAGCGGGAGGGCCCTCGAGCAGTACTTC,CASSTSGRALEQYF
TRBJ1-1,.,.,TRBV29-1,TGCAGCGTTGGGCTCGGGGAAGCTTTCTTT,CSVGLGEAFF
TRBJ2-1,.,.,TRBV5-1,TGCGCCAGCAGCTCGGGGACAAACAATGAGCAGTTCTTC,CASSSGTNNEQFF
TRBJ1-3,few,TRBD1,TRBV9,TGTGCCAGCAGCGTAGAGACAGGGGTTGGAAACACCATATATTTT,CASSVETGVGNTIYF